The following is a T cell receptor beta chain sequence with its context. Its antigen is unknown. Unmatched junction bases numbered 11, after V lost 4 bases and J lost 5 bases. The CDR3 has 17 amino acids. Germline CDR1 and CDR2: SGHRS and YFSETQ. This entry is derived from a study of blood T cells in healthy people across ages. Whole-study findings and limits: CMV status of donors was unknown, possibly confounding expanded clonotype changes. Long-lived donors carried more naive CD4+ cells and greater diversity than aged donors.

Primers used in a second PCR of roughly 6 to 12 cycles were a sample-barcoded 5' primer and a J-beta primer mix. Each of the cDNA molecules was tagged by a template-switch adaptor with 12 random nucleotides. Each CDR3 protein is one row after TCRdb ran MiXCR on the 5' RACE reads. The sample consists of fewer than 900,000 distinct CDR3 sequences, 40% to 45% of them appearing once. PBMCs, at least 6.5 million per sample, were isolated. Sequencing used blood. The receptor was isolated from a woman in her sixties or seventies in good health. The genes are TRBV5-1 and TRBJ2-7; TRBD2 aligns across 14 bases. Here the CDR3 reads CASSPPTSGGAANEQYF. The DNA of the CDR3 is TGCGCCAGCAGCCCCCCGACTAGCGGGGGGGCCGCGAACGAGCAGTACTTC.